This T cell receptor (beta chain) emerged from a study of blood T cell repertoires in COVID-19. Study overall: Acute and convalescent COVID-19 specimens originated in the United States, Italy and Spain. T cells, B-cell-depleted T cells, or PBMCs provided the cDNA or gDNA that served as material.

Original data processing: The authors estimated nucleated cell counts from reference gene primer amplification. The repertoire was sequenced with immunoSEQ multiplex PCR; TCRdb's copy has only in-frame clones and lacks some. The V and J calls and clone size are taken from that table; D and trimming were inferred from the DNA. This sample has 250,000 to 300,000 clones, with 88% found just once. The CDR3 has 15 residues. Trimming took 6 bases from V and 7 from J; bases not matched to a gene: 11. Per the germline V gene, CDR1 is ENHRY and CDR2 is SYGVKD. The sequence was obtained from a middle-aged woman who had recovered from COVID-19. The chain combines TRBV10-3 with TRBJ1-2, with 10 nucleotides matching TRBD1. Material for sequencing was peripheral blood. The CDR3 loop is CAISRQGALLGGYTF. CDR3 nucleotides: TGTGCCATCAGCCGACAGGGGGCTTTGTTAGGTGGCTACACCTTC.